This TCR beta chain comes out of a study of identical twins. Findings and limits, study-wide: It was possible that invariant MAIT and iNKT cells partly confounded the zero-insertion analyses. Sequences that were out-of-frame, alpha and twin-shared displayed an excess of low generation probability. Insertions were fewer in abundant cord blood beta clonotypes, whereas memory repertoires showed none of this pattern.

Template switching added a universal primer binding site, and final cDNA carried unique molecular identifiers. TCRdb redid the calling of the 5' RACE reads with MiXCR, one entry per CDR3 protein. The table shows roughly 350,000 distinct CDR3 sequences, with 9% to 15% occurring only once. CDR3 length: 14 residues. Trimming removed 6 bases at V and 3 bases at J, with 12 bases between. From germline, CDR1 is MNHNS and CDR2 SASEGT. This clonotype came up a few times. Its antigen is not known. This sample was also put to use in a study of yellow fever vaccine responses in identical twins.

This TCR was recovered from a woman aged 18-35 years in good health. The chain recombines TRBV6-1 with TRBJ2-1; D is perhaps TRBD1 (6 bases). Sequencing was done on a sample of CD8+ T cells sorted from blood. CDR3 sequence (DNA): TGTGCCAGCAGCCCACAGGGATTCTACAATGAGCAGTTCTTC. It yields the protein CASSPQGFYNEQFF.